The clone carrying this T cell receptor (beta chain) was seen a handful of times. Its matching antigen is unknown. Germline CDR1 and CDR2: SGHRS and YFSETQ. The CDR3 is 16 amino acids. Unique-molecular-identifier-tagged TCR beta cDNA libraries were used. MiXCR, applied by TCRdb to the PCR reads, yields one record per CDR3 protein. The sample lists about 820,000 distinct CDR3 sequences, around 53% occurring once. The sample belongs to a study of post-analysis software for immune sequencing data. Findings and limits, study-wide: When the samples were clustered directly with F measure, those that had been prepared in the same batch showed strong co-clustering. TRBV segments more frequent in patients than in controls numbered five and included TRBV5-6, TRBV5-1 and TRBV20-1.

The sample consisted of blood. The sequence was collected from a girl under 18 with multiple sclerosis. V gene TRBV5-1 combines with J gene TRBJ2-4, with TRBD2 identical over 13 bases. The end of the DNA aligns better with TRBJ2-7, so the J call may be wrong. The CDR3 bases are TGCGCCAGCAGCTTGGGACTAGCGGGAGGATTGTACGAGCAGTACTTC. Translated: CASSLGLAGGLYEQYF.